Listed here are 2 T cell receptor beta chains from one sample, sequenced in a study of shared clonotypes between healthy human individuals. Terminally differentiated effector memory CD45RA+ cells were left out of the naive CD8 fraction, which was CD45RO-negative and positively selected for CCR7. Sequencing used immunoSEQ multiplex PCR; TCRdb keeps in-frame clones, though not all of them. Seen here are some 1,900,000 clones, roughly 95% observed once, and the top ten hold roughly 1.2%. The material sequenced was naive CD8+ T cells sorted from blood. These receptors came from a man aged 18 to 30 in good health.

The chain is built from TRBV11-2 and TRBJ1-6; D perhaps matches TRBD1 (6 bases). Germline CDR1 and CDR2: SGHAT and FQNNGV. This CDR3 has 15 amino acids. V dropped 5 bases and J dropped 7 bases, with 15 bases sitting between them. The CDR3 is CASSPPGAINSPLHF. The CDR3 DNA sequence: TGTGCCAGCAGCCCGCCGGGGGCTATCAATTCACCCCTCCACTTT. The whole variable domain, filled in from reference TRBV11-2 and TRBJ1-6, reads EAGVAQSPRYKIIEKRQSVAFWCNPISGHATLYWYQQILGQGPKLLIQFQNNGVVDDSQLPKDRFSAERLKGVDSTLKIQPAKLEDSAVYLCASSPPGAINSPLHFGNGTRLTVT.

The chain employs TRBV4-1 and TRBJ2-2; the D is unclear. V lost 4 bases to trimming and J lost 0 bases, with 15 bases between them. This CDR3 spans 17 amino acids. Germline V gene sequence: CDR1 MGHRA, CDR2 YSYEKL. CDR3 protein: CASSPLANGPNTGELFF. As DNA, the CDR3 is TGCGCCAGCAGCCCCCTCGCAAACGGGCCGAACACCGGGGAGCTGTTTTTT.